This T cell receptor (beta chain) was identified in a study of blood T cells in healthy people across ages. This clonotype has more than one count but fewer than ten. This CDR3 comprises 15 residues. Germline V lookup: CDR1 SGHRS, CDR2 YFSETQ. The V end lost 2 bases, the J end lost 1 base, and 13 bases lay between the germline ends. PCR was performed a second time for about 7 to 11 cycles using a sample-barcoded 5' primer and a J-beta primer mix. TCRdb reprocessed the 5' RACE reads via MiXCR and lists one record per CDR3 protein. There are roughly 800,000 distinct CDR3 sequences in the sample; around a quarter occur only once, and roughly 3.1% lies in the top ten. Separately, the same data were catalogued under a study of T cells of mothers and their children. That source notes: Relative to unrelated pairs, biologically related mother-child dyads exhibited marginally greater, non-significant overlap. Researchers found no T cell clones that were persistent and microchimeric.

V gene TRBV5-1 combines with J gene TRBJ2-7; D assignment may be TRBD1 or TRBD2 (6 bases each). The specimen was blood. This TCR derives from a boy aged 5-17 years in good health. The DNA for the CDR3 is TGCGCCAGCAGCTTCTCACGGGGGCGATCCTACGAGCAGTACTTC. Protein: CASSFSRGRSYEQYF.